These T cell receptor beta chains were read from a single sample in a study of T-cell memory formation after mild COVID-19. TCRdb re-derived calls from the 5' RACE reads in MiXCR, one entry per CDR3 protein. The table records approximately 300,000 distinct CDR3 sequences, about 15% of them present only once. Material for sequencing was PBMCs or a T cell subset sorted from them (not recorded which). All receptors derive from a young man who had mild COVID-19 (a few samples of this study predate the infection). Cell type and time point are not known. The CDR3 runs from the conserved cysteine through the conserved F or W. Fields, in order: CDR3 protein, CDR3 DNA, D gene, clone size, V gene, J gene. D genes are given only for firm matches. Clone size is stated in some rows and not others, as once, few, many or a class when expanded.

CSAGPFGGVSPLHF	TGCAGTGCTGGCCCCTTTGGGGGGGTATCACCCCTCCACTTT	NA	NA	TRBV20-1	TRBJ1-6
CASSRTQSSGNTIYF	TGTGCCAGCAGTCGGACTCAGAGCTCTGGAAACACCATATATTTT	NA	NA	TRBV11-2	TRBJ1-3
CASSYGTLNQPQHF	TGTGCCAGCAGTTACGGGACATTAAATCAGCCCCAGCATTTT	NA	few	TRBV6-6	TRBJ1-5
CASSPGSGGIKETQYF	TGTGCCAGCAGTCCCGGGAGCGGGGGCATCAAAGAGACCCAGTACTTC	TRBD2	many	TRBV6-5	TRBJ2-5
CASSSLSRGGETQYF	TGTGCCAGCAGTTCTCTGTCCCGGGGGGGGGAGACCCAGTACTTC	TRBD2	few	TRBV6-5	TRBJ2-5
CASSQVITGPYEQYF	TGCGCCAGCAGCCAAGTAATAACAGGGCCCTACGAGCAGTACTTC	NA	NA	TRBV4-1	TRBJ2-7
CASSYWGPPQPQYF	TGTGCCAGCAGTTACTGGGGTCCCCCGCAGCCCCAGTACTTC	NA	NA	TRBV6-2/TRBV6-3	TRBJ2-5
CASSSMRQGETQYF	TGCGCCAGCAGCAGCATGAGACAGGGAGAGACCCAGTACTTC	TRBD1	NA	TRBV5-1	TRBJ2-5
CASSTLDRGLQPQHF	TGTGCCAGCAGTACCCTGGACAGGGGGCTACAGCCCCAGCATTTT	TRBD1	few	TRBV12-3/TRBV12-4	TRBJ1-5
CASSLADWNTEAFF	TGTGCCAGCAGTTTAGCCGACTGGAACACTGAAGCTTTCTTT	NA	NA	TRBV12-3/TRBV12-4	TRBJ1-1
CASSEASTDSNQPQHF	TGTGCCAGCAGTGAAGCAAGCACAGACAGCAATCAGCCCCAGCATTTT	NA	few	TRBV6-1	TRBJ1-5
CASSPYRGRVGEQFF	TGTGCCAGCTCACCCTACAGGGGTCGGGTTGGTGAGCAGTTCTTC	TRBD1	NA	TRBV18	TRBJ2-1
CSVVTGEDEQFF	TGCAGCGTGGTGACAGGGGAGGATGAGCAGTTCTTC	TRBD1	few	TRBV29-1	TRBJ2-1
CASSELARDTQYF	TGTGCCAGCAGTGAATTAGCAAGGGATACGCAGTATTTT	NA	few	TRBV2	TRBJ2-3
CSARDQGTGGNSPLHF	TGCAGTGCTAGAGATCAAGGGACAGGGGGCAATTCACCCCTCCACTTT	TRBD1	few	TRBV20-1	TRBJ1-6
CASSPRAGGDEQFF	TGTGCCAGCAGCCCCAGGGCGGGGGGAGATGAGCAGTTCTTC	TRBD2	many	TRBV11-2	TRBJ2-1
CASSQLGPTPETQYF	TGTGCCAGCAGCCAATTAGGGCCGACCCCAGAGACCCAGTACTTC	NA	NA	TRBV4-2	TRBJ2-5
CASKQGGSYEQYF	TGTGCCAGCAAACAGGGGGGGTCCTACGAGCAGTACTTC	NA	few	TRBV28	TRBJ2-7
CASSFDRGSYEQYF	TGTGCCAGCAGTTTCGACAGGGGGAGTTACGAGCAGTACTTC	TRBD1	NA	TRBV27	TRBJ2-7
CASSLDWEETQYF	TGTGCCAGCAGCTTAGATTGGGAAGAGACCCAGTACTTC	NA	many	TRBV13	TRBJ2-5
CASSSHGMSSYEQYF	TGTGCCAGCAGCTCGCATGGGATGAGCTCCTACGAGCAGTACTTC	NA	few	TRBV5-5	TRBJ2-7
CAQRPGHTDTQYF	TGTGCCCAGCGGCCAGGGCACACAGATACGCAGTATTTT	NA	few	TRBV21-1	TRBJ2-3
CASSLTAEQYF	TGTGCCAGCAGCCTAACTGCCGAGCAGTACTTC	NA	NA	TRBV7-9	TRBJ2-7
CASSRTWEGFEQYF	TGCGCCAGCAGCCGGACCTGGGAGGGGTTCGAGCAGTACTTC	TRBD2	NA	TRBV5-1	TRBJ2-7
CASSGKQGNTEAFF	TGTGCCAGCAGTGGCAAACAGGGGAACACTGAAGCTTTCTTT	NA	NA	TRBV5-4	TRBJ1-1
CASSQVLANEKLFF	TGTGCCAGCAGCCAAGTTCTCGCTAATGAAAAACTGTTTTTT	NA	NA	TRBV12-3/TRBV12-4	TRBJ1-4
CASSTAVYTEAFF	TGTGCCAGCTCAACGGCGGTATACACTGAAGCTTTCTTT	NA	NA	TRBV18	TRBJ1-1
CAISPGTENEQYF	TGTGCCATCAGTCCCGGGACAGAAAACGAGCAGTACTTC	TRBD1	many	TRBV10-3	TRBJ2-7
CASGLDREAGNTIYF	TGCGCCAGCGGACTGGACAGGGAGGCTGGAAACACCATATATTTT	TRBD1	many	TRBV4-3	TRBJ1-3
CASSYGGSTGELFF	TGTGCCAGCAGCTATGGCGGGTCCACCGGGGAGCTGTTTTTT	NA	few	TRBV7-8	TRBJ2-2
CASSEGIQPQHF	TGTGCCAGCAGCGAGGGGATTCAGCCCCAGCATTTT	NA	NA	TRBV7-2	TRBJ1-5
CAISDPDHSSYEQYF	TGTGCCATCAGTGATCCGGACCATAGCTCCTACGAGCAGTACTTC	NA	NA	TRBV10-3	TRBJ2-7
CASRRDGGRQPQHF	TGTGCCAGCAGAAGGGATGGGGGTCGACAGCCCCAGCATTTT	NA	NA	TRBV6-2/TRBV6-3	TRBJ1-5
CSASSGGGSPLHF	TGCAGTGCTAGCTCTGGGGGTGGGTCACCCCTCCACTTT	NA	NA	TRBV20-1	TRBJ1-6
CASSSSLDRGNYGYTF	TGTGCCAGCAGTTCCTCCCTGGACCGTGGCAACTATGGCTACACCTTC	NA	few	TRBV27	TRBJ1-2
CASGTGWAPETQYF	TGTGCCAGTGGGACCGGATGGGCCCCAGAGACCCAGTACTTC	NA	few	TRBV7-9	TRBJ2-5
CASSQDFAGLDRGEGDEQYF	TGTGCCAGCAGCCAAGATTTCGCGGGGCTTGACCGGGGCGAGGGAGACGAGCAGTACTTC	NA	NA	TRBV3-1	TRBJ2-7
CASSGRLAYNEQFF	TGTGCCAGCTCGGGGCGCCTGGCCTACAATGAGCAGTTCTTC	NA	NA	TRBV18	TRBJ2-1
CSASRGGLDTQYF	TGCAGTGCGAGTCGGGGGGGCTTAGATACGCAGTATTTT	TRBD2	many	TRBV20-1	TRBJ2-3
CASSSGLADTDTQYF	TGTGCCAGCAGTTCGGGACTAGCGGACACAGATACGCAGTATTTT	TRBD2	NA	TRBV6-2/TRBV6-3	TRBJ2-3
CASSEGNWNTEAFF	TGTGCCAGCAGTGAGGGTAATTGGAACACTGAAGCTTTCTTT	NA	NA	TRBV12-3/TRBV12-4	TRBJ1-1
CASSSGTGAWGDNSPLHF	TGCGCCAGCAGCTCCGGGACAGGAGCTTGGGGCGATAATTCACCCCTCCACTTT	TRBD1	few	TRBV5-1	TRBJ1-6
CASSRLGGGRTGELFF	TGTGCCAGCAGCCGCCTGGGGGGGGGCCGAACCGGGGAGCTGTTTTTT	NA	few	TRBV4-2	TRBJ2-2
CASILGTNEQFF	TGTGCCAGCATTCTGGGGACTAATGAGCAGTTCTTC	NA	NA	TRBV2	TRBJ2-1
CALGQPGREQYF	TGTGCCTTGGGACAGCCGGGTCGCGAGCAGTACTTC	TRBD1	few	TRBV30	TRBJ2-7
CAWSAGQGAIGSYEQYF	TGTGCCTGGAGTGCCGGACAGGGGGCGATAGGATCCTACGAGCAGTACTTC	TRBD1	many	TRBV30	TRBJ2-7
CSVGQETQYF	TGCAGCGTTGGCCAAGAGACCCAGTACTTC	NA	many	TRBV29-1	TRBJ2-5
CASSPSGQGQPQHF	TGTGCCAGCAGTCCTTCGGGACAGGGACAGCCCCAGCATTTT	TRBD1	NA	TRBV12-3/TRBV12-4	TRBJ1-5
CASTLSGSDTQYF	TGTGCCAGCACCCTGAGCGGATCCGATACGCAGTATTTT	NA	NA	TRBV6-2/TRBV6-3	TRBJ2-3
CASATTGGIGYTF	TGTGCCAGCGCTACTACAGGGGGCATTGGCTACACCTTC	TRBD1	NA	TRBV7-9	TRBJ1-2
CASSGEGTQYF	TGTGCCAGCAGCGGGGAGGGGACCCAGTACTTC	TRBD2	once	TRBV28	TRBJ2-5
CASSFLGAAGGYTF	TGTGCCAGCAGTTTCCTCGGGGCGGCAGGTGGCTACACCTTC	NA	few	TRBV12-3/TRBV12-4	TRBJ1-2
CASSTLFDRTDTQYF	TGTGCCAGCAGTACACTCTTTGACCGCACAGATACGCAGTATTTT	NA	few	TRBV27	TRBJ2-3
CASSEALAGGAYEQYF	TGTGCCAGCAGTGAAGCGCTAGCGGGGGGTGCCTACGAGCAGTACTTC	TRBD2	few	TRBV6-1	TRBJ2-7
CASSDPRRALNTEAFF	TGTGCCAGCAGTGACCCGCGCAGGGCCTTGAACACTGAAGCTTTCTTT	NA	NA	TRBV6-4	TRBJ1-1
CASSYRQGSGEKLFF	TGTGCCAGCAGTTACCGGCAGGGGAGCGGTGAAAAACTGTTTTTT	NA	NA	TRBV6-2/TRBV6-3	TRBJ1-4